The TCR beta chain described here comes from a study of blood T cell repertoires in COVID-19. Study overall: Specimens from acute and convalescent COVID-19 originated in the United States, Italy and Spain. T cells, B-cell-depleted T cells, or PBMCs supplied cDNA or gDNA.

About this clone itself: This specimen includes other DNA sequences encoding the same CDR3.

As handled by the study authors: Reference gene primer amplification gave estimated nucleated cell counts. Clones were sequenced by immunoSEQ multiplex PCR, and TCRdb holds only the in-frame ones, with some missing. V, J and clone size were drawn from that table, and D and trimming were deduced from the DNA. The sample has about 45,000 clones; almost 90% are singletons. Germline V gene data show CDR1 as MNHEY and CDR2 as SVGAGI. Trimming removed 5 bases from V and 3 bases from J, with 15 bases in between. The CDR3 runs to 15 residues. The clonotype comes from a human donor in a cohort sampled during active COVID-19. V is TRBV6-5 and J is TRBJ2-3; perhaps TRBD2 as D (6 bases). The source material was peripheral blood. The CDR3 DNA reads TGTGCCAGCAGTCCTCGGGGTAGCGGAACAGATACGCAGTATTTT. Translation gives CASSPRGSGTDTQYF.